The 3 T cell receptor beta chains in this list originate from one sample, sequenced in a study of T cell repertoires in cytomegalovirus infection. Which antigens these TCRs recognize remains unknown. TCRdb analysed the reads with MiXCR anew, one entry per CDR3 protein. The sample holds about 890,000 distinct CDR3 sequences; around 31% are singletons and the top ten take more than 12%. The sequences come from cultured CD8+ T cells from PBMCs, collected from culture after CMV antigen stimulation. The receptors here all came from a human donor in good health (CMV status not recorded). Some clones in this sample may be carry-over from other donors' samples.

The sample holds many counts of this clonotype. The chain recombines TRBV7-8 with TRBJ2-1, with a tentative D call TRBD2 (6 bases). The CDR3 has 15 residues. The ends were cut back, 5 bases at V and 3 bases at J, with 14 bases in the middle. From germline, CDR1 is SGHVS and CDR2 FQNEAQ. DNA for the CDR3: TGTGCCAGCAGCGCGCCGGGACTGGGCTACAATGAGCAGTTCTTC. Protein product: CASSAPGLGYNEQFF.

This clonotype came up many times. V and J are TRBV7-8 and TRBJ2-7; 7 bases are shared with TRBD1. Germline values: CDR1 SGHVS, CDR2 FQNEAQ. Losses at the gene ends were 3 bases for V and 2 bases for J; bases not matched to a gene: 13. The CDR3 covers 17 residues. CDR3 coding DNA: TGTGCCAGCAGCTTTGGCAGGGACAGCCAGGTTACCTACGAGCAGTACGTC. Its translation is CASSFGRDSQVTYEQYV.

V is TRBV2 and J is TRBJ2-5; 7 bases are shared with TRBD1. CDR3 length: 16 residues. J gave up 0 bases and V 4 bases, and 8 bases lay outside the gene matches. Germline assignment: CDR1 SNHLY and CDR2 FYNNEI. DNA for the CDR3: TGTGCCAGCAGTGGTCCGGGACAGAACAACCAAGAGACCCAGTACTTC. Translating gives CASSGPGQNNQETQYF.